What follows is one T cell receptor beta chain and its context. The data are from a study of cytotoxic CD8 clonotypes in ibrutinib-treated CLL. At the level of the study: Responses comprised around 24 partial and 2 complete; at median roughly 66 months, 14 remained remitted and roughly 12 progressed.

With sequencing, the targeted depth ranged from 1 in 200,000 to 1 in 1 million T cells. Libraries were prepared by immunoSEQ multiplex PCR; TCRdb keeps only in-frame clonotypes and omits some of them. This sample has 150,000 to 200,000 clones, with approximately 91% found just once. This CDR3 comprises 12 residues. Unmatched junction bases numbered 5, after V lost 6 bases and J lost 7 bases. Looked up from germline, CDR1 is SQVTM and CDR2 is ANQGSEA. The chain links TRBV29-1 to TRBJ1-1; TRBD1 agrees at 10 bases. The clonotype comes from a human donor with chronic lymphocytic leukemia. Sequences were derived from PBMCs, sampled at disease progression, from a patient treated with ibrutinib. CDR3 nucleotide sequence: TGCAGCGTGGGACAGGGGCGGCATGAAGCTTTCTTT. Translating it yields CSVGQGRHEAFF.